Listed here is a single T cell receptor (beta chain). Its antigen is as yet unknown. The source of the sample is a study of cytomegalovirus exposure and HLA in healthy donors. The wider study: Clustering assigned 70% to 90% of the roughly 400 genotyped donors to the Caucasian-associated ancestry cluster.

Per germline, CDR1 MGHRA and CDR2 YSYEKL. Trimming pared 4 bases from V and 4 bases from J, leaving 10 bases between. The CDR3 has 14 residues. Amplification used 60 Vbeta primers and 13 Jbeta primers. Profiling relied on immunoSEQ multiplex PCR, and the TCRdb table lists in-frame clones only, not all of them. The table shows roughly 120,000 clones, with less than 85% occurring only once. General study points: Productive rates of about 90% or about 30% were seen for most TCR beta V segments in an earlier analysis. One later analysis reportedly identified an Asian-associated ancestry cluster that showed fewer N-insertions than the approximately 710-donor mean.

The sequence came from a middle-aged woman in good health and CMV-seropositive. Specimen: PBMCs. V usage is TRBV4-1 and J usage is TRBJ1-4, with D uncertain. The CDR3 DNA sequence: TGCGCCAGCAGCCGTGACGGGGTTAATGAAAAACTGTTTTTT. Translated: CASSRDGVNEKLFF.